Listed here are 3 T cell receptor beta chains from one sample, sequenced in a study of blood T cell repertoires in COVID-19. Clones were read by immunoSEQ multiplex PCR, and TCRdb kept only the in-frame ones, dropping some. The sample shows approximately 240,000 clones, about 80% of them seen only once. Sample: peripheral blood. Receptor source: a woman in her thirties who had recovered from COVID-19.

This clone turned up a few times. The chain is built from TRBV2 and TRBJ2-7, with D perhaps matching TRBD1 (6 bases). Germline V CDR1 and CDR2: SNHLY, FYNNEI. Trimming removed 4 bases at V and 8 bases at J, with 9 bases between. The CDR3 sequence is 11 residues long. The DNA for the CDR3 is TGTGCCAGCAGTGTGGACAGAAAGCAGTACTTC. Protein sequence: CASSVDRKQYF.

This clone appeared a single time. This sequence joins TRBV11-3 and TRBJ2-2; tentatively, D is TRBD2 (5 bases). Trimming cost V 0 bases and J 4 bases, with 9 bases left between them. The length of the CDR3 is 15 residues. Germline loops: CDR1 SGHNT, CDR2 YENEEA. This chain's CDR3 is CASSLEEVVTGELFF. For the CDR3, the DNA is TGTGCCAGCAGCTTAGAGGAGGTGGTCACCGGGGAGCTGTTTTTT. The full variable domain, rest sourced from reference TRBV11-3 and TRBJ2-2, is EAGVVQSPRYKIIEKKQPVAFWCNPISGHNTLYWYLQNLGQGPELLIRYENEEAVDDSQLPKDRFSAERLKGVDSTLKIQPAELGDSAVYLCASSLEEVVTGELFFGEGSRLTVL.

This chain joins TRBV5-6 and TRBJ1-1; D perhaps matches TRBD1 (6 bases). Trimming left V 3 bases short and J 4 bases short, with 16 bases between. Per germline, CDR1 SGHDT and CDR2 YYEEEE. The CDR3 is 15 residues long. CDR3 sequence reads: CASSSAGMGATEAFF. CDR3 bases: TGTGCCAGCAGCTCCGCCGGGATGGGGGCCACTGAAGCTTTCTTT.